The 28 T cell receptor beta chains below were found in one sample sequenced in a study of T cells in tumors after PD-1 blockade. The assay was immunoSEQ multiplex PCR, and TCRdb's table has in-frame clones only and misses some. The profile shows roughly 59,000 clones, around 80% of them singletons. Sequencing used PBMCs, obtained before anti-PD-1 treatment. Receptors originate from a human donor with basal cell carcinoma.

Regarding this clone: This same CDR3 is encoded by further DNA sequences in the sample. The CDR3 nucleotides are TGCGCCAGCAGTCATTCGGGACAGGATTACAATGAGCAGTTCTTC. As protein: CASSHSGQDYNEQFF. This chain uses TRBV4-1 with TRBJ2-1, with 8 positions matching TRBD1. The germline gives CDR1 MGHRA, CDR2 YSYEKL. The CDR3 extends over 15 amino acids. The trim removed 6 bases at V and 4 bases at J, leaving 8 bases unmatched.

This clone was detected once. CDR3 amino acids: CASSHGGSSVGYEQYF. CDR3 nucleotides: TGTGCCAGCAGCCATGGGGGAAGTTCAGTGGGCTACGAGCAGTACTTC. The chain links TRBV5-5 to TRBJ2-7, with D perhaps matching TRBD1 or TRBD2 (5 bases each). Deletions cut 4 bases from V and 3 bases from J, with 20 bases between. The CDR3 sequence is 16 residues long. Per germline, CDR1 SGHKS and CDR2 YYEKEE (reference sequence).

This clone was observed once. The gene calls are TRBV21-1 and TRBJ1-1. TRBV21-1 is a known pseudogene. The CDR3 runs to 13 residues. CDR3 in DNA: TGTGCCCTGGGGAGGGGACTGAACACTGAAGCTTTCTTT. Translation: CALGRGLNTEAFF.

CDR3 sequence: CASSFGGTYNEQFF. The DNA for the CDR3 is TGCGCCAGCAGCTTCGGGGGGACCTACAATGAGCAGTTCTTC. V usage is TRBV5-1 and J usage is TRBJ2-1, with 7 bases identical to TRBD2. V lost 2 bases to trimming and J lost 2 bases; unmatched junction nucleotides: 1. Germline V lookup: CDR1 SGHRS, CDR2 YFSETQ. The CDR3 runs to 14 residues.

V usage is TRBV7-9 and J usage is TRBJ2-2, with D perhaps TRBD2 (5 bases). The CDR3 extends over 17 amino acids. CDR1 is SEHNR and CDR2 is FQNEAQ in the germline V gene (reference sequence). V was trimmed by 3 bases and J by 0 bases, leaving 14 bases between them. In DNA form, the CDR3 reads TGTGCCAGCAGCTTTTCGCTCGCGGGCGCGAACACCGGGGAGCTGTTTTTT. Translating it yields CASSFSLAGANTGELFF.

This clone appeared a single time. Other DNA sequences in this sample translate to the same CDR3. The V call is TRBV12-2, the J call TRBJ1-2. TRBV12-2 is designated a pseudogene. CDR3 length equals 13 residues. CDR3 coding DNA: TGTGCAAGTCGCTTTGGGGATTACTATGGCTACACCTTC. Its protein product is CASRFGDYYGYTF.

CDR3 DNA sequence: TGTGCCAGCAGTTTCCGGGGATTTCTCGGCGACGAGCAGTACTTC. Its translation is CASSFRGFLGDEQYF. The chain carries TRBV27 and TRBJ2-7; D is perhaps TRBD2 (5 bases). V was shortened by 3 bases and J by 5 bases, with 17 bases between the two germline ends. Germline V gene sequence: CDR1 MNHEY, CDR2 SMNVEV (reference sequence). The CDR3 consists of 15 residues.

J is TRBJ2-7 and V is TRBV6-1; 7 bases align to TRBD2. V was clipped by 1 base and J by 1 base; unmatched bases: 1. This CDR3 region has 14 residues. Germline-derived CDR1 and CDR2 are MNHNS and SASEGT. DNA of the CDR3: TGTGCCAGCAGTGAAGTCGGGGGGTCCTACGAGCAGTACTTC. It specifies CASSEVGGSYEQYF.

The J gene is TRBJ1-2, the V gene TRBV6-2 or TRBV6-3; 7 bases line up with TRBD1. The V gene's germline CDR1 is MNHEY and CDR2 SVGEGT. The V gene end was trimmed by 0 bases and the J gene end by 4 bases; junction bases not matched to a gene: 8. This CDR3 comprises 16 residues. CDR3 DNA sequence: TGTGCCAGCAGTTACTCGACACAGGGGCTACTCTATGGCTACACCTTC. Protein product: CASSYSTQGLLYGYTF.

The chain employs TRBV2 and TRBJ2-5; D gene uncertain. V shed 4 bases and J shed 3 bases, with 9 bases lying between them. The CDR3 spans 13 residues. The germline V gene has CDR1 SNHLY and CDR2 FYNNEI. The CDR3 region has the DNA TGTGCCAGCAGTGTGTTGCTGGAAGAGACCCAGTACTTC. Its protein product is CASSVLLEETQYF.

The V gene is TRBV5-1, the J gene TRBJ1-1; D remains unclear. The V gene lost 4 bases and the J gene lost 1 base, with 14 bases spanning the gap. CDR3 length: 15 amino acids. The germline CDR1 and CDR2 sequences are SGHRS and YFSETQ. The CDR3 reads CASSLQAISNTEAFF. Here the CDR3 DNA reads TGCGCCAGCAGCCTGCAGGCGATCTCGAACACTGAAGCTTTCTTT.

The gene calls are TRBV4-1 and TRBJ2-5; 11 nucleotides agree with TRBD2. Germline V lookup: CDR1 MGHRA, CDR2 YSYEKL. The CDR3 is 19 amino acids. V shed 0 bases, J shed 4 bases, and the junction held 13 bases outside the gene matches. In nucleotides, the CDR3 is TGCGCCAGCAGCCAAGAGGCAGGAGGTAGCGGGGGGGCGGTAGAGACCCAGTACTTC. It encodes CASSQEAGGSGGAVETQYF.

The rearrangement uses TRBV21-1 and TRBJ2-5; the D call of TRBD2 is as the table states it, not checked on the DNA. The J call could be wrong; TRBJ2-7 is a better fit for the DNA end. TRBV21-1 is annotated as a pseudogene. The CDR3 has 17 residues. The CDR3 bases are TGTGCCAGCAGCAATGAGGAGGGCTGGGCCGAAACCTACGAGCAGTACTTC. Its translation is CASSNEEGWAETYEQYF.

This rearrangement joins TRBV12-3 or TRBV12-4 to TRBJ2-5; D unclear. CDR3 size: 13 residues. V lost 6 bases and J 1 base, leaving 9 bases between the germline ends. This CDR3 reads CASSYLRQETQYF. The CDR3 DNA sequence: TGTGCCAGCAGCTACCTGCGCCAAGAGACCCAGTACTTC.

The J gene is TRBJ2-5, the V gene TRBV5-1; weak D call: TRBD2 (5 bases). V lost 4 bases and J lost 2, with 15 bases in between. The CDR3 is 15 amino acids. The germline CDR1 and CDR2 sequences are SGHRS and YFSETQ. This CDR3 is CASSTALGRQETQYF. The DNA of the CDR3 is TGCGCCAGCAGCACCGCACTAGGCAGACAAGAGACCCAGTACTTC.

The chain has TRBV10-2 and TRBJ1-2, with D perhaps matching TRBD1 (5 bases). The germline V and J ends were trimmed by 3 bases and 7 bases, with 15 bases remaining between them. The CDR3 spans 14 residues. Germline V gives CDR1 WSHSY, CDR2 SAAADI. The CDR3 bases are TGCGCCAGCAGTGATGTGGGGGGTGATCGTGGCTACACCTTC. Residues: CASSDVGGDRGYTF.

This chain connects TRBV4-2 to TRBJ2-1, with D unresolved. This CDR3 has 11 amino acids. V lost 0 bases and J lost 10, with 4 bases in between. The germline V gene encodes CDR1 LGHNA and CDR2 YNFKEQ. CDR3 nucleotides: TGTGCCAGCAGCCAAGAACACGAGCAGTTCTTC. It is translated as CASSQEHEQFF.

This sequence joins TRBV18 and TRBJ1-5, with D unclear. The CDR3 covers 13 residues. From germline, CDR1 is KGHSH and CDR2 LQKENI. V lost 5 bases, J lost 7 bases, and 12 bases lay in between. CDR3: CASSVYSGQPQHF. For the CDR3, the DNA is TGTGCCAGCTCAGTCTACAGCGGCCAGCCCCAGCATTTT.

The chain joins TRBV6-1 to TRBJ1-1; 9 bases map to TRBD1. Trimming took 3 bases from V and 4 from J; bases not matched to a gene: 12. Germline lookup yields CDR1 MNHNS and CDR2 SASEGT. The CDR3 spans 17 residues. CDR3 nucleotides: TGTGCCAGCAGTGACCGTCCCGGGACAGGGTTCGGCACTGAAGCTTTCTTT. Encoded protein: CASSDRPGTGFGTEAFF.

The chain joins TRBV2 to TRBJ1-1; TRBD1 matches 9 bases. V lost 6 bases to trimming and J lost 4 bases; unmatched junction nucleotides: 6. The CDR3 runs to 14 residues. The germline CDR1 and CDR2 sequences are SNHLY and FYNNEI. The CDR3 bases are TGTGCCAGCAGATCCGGGACAGGGTTCACTGAAGCTTTCTTT. Protein sequence: CASRSGTGFTEAFF.

The chain joins TRBV11-1 to TRBJ1-1, with a possible D match to TRBD1 (5 bases). V was cut by 4 bases and J by 7 bases, with 13 bases left in between. The length of the CDR3 is 13 residues. Germline V gives CDR1 SGHAT, CDR2 FQDESV (reference sequence). Here the CDR3 reads CASSSTRGLEAFF. The CDR3 DNA reads as TGTGCCAGCAGCTCCACGAGGGGACTTGAAGCTTTCTTT.

The chain recombines TRBV27 with TRBJ1-6; maybe TRBD1 (5 bases). From germline, CDR1 is MNHEY and CDR2 SMNVEV (reference sequence). V dropped 6 bases and J dropped 10 bases, with 13 bases sitting between them. This CDR3 is 13 amino acids long. The CDR3 region has the DNA TGTGCCAGCAGAGCGGGGGTGGAATCACCCCTCCACTTT. It is translated as CASRAGVESPLHF.

The chain recombines TRBV30 with TRBJ2-3; 12 positions match TRBD2. The V segment lost 4 bases and the J segment 7 bases; nucleotides outside the gene matches: 15. The CDR3 covers 17 residues. From germline, CDR1 is GTSNPN and CDR2 SVGIG (reference sequence). The CDR3 nucleotides read TGTGCCTGGAAATTACTAGCGGGGGGCTACTCCGGTCATACGCAGTATTTT. Translating it yields CAWKLLAGGYSGHTQYF.

DNA of the CDR3: TGTGCCAGCAGCCCTACAATCTCCGGCTTTATGAACACTGAAGCTTTCTTT. It is translated as CASSPTISGFMNTEAFF. The chain has TRBV7-9 and TRBJ1-1; D is uncertain. This CDR3 has 17 amino acids. Between the trimmed V and J ends, which lost 5 bases and 0 bases, there was a span of 19 bases. Germline values: CDR1 SEHNR, CDR2 FQNEAQ (reference sequence).

The chain has TRBV6-5 and TRBJ1-4; 8 bases line up with TRBD1. This CDR3 spans 15 amino acids. V was clipped by 2 bases and J by 5 bases; unmatched bases: 4. CDR1 and CDR2 (germline): MNHEY, SVGAGI. The DNA of the CDR3 is TGTGCCAGCAGTTACGACAGGGGAGGCAATGAAAAACTGTTTTTT. Its protein is CASSYDRGGNEKLFF.

The chain couples TRBV2 to TRBJ1-4; no clear D gene. This CDR3 contains 15 residues. Per germline, CDR1 SNHLY and CDR2 FYNNEI. V gave up 6 bases and J gave up 8 bases, with 19 bases separating them. The CDR3 reads CASRGKLVSSEKLFF. The DNA for the CDR3 is TGTGCCAGCAGAGGAAAATTAGTTTCTTCGGAAAAACTGTTTTTT. The variable domain in full, with the rest retrieved from reference TRBV2 and TRBJ1-4, is EPEVTQTPSHQVTQMGQEVILRCVPISNHLYFYWYRQILGQKVEFLVSFYNNEISEKSEIFDDQFSVERPDGSNFTLKIRSTKLEDSAMYFCASRGKLVSSEKLFFGSGTQLSVL.

The chain combines TRBV29-1 with TRBJ1-4, with no clear D. V lost 4 bases to trimming and J lost 1 base, with 13 bases between them. CDR1 is SQVTM and CDR2 is ANQGSEA in the germline V gene. The CDR3 covers 15 residues. The CDR3, as DNA: TGCAGCGTTGGAACCCCTGAGGGAACTAATGAAAAACTGTTTTTT. Amino acid sequence: CSVGTPEGTNEKLFF.

The V gene is TRBV7-2, the J gene TRBJ1-1, with 8 nucleotides matching TRBD1. Unmatched junction bases numbered 8, after V lost 5 bases and J lost 3 bases. This CDR3 comprises 15 residues. Germline V CDR1 and CDR2: SGHTA, FQGNSA. CDR3 nucleotide sequence: TGTGCCAGCAGCCCCGGACAGGGTCGGTACACTGAAGCTTTCTTT. Translating it yields CASSPGQGRYTEAFF.